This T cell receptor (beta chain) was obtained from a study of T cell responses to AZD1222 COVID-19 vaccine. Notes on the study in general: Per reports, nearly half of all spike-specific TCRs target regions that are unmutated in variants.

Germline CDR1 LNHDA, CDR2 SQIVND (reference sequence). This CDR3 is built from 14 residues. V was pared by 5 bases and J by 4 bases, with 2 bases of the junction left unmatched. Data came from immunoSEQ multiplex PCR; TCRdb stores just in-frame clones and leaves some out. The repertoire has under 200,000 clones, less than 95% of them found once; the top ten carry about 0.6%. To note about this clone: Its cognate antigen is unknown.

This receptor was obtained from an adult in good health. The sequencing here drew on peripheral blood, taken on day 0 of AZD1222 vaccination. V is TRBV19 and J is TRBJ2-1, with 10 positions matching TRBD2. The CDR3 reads CASSGTSAYNEQFF. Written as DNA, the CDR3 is TGTGCCAGTAGTGGGACTAGCGCTTACAATGAGCAGTTCTTC.